Sequencing of this TCR beta chain was carried out in a study of blood T cell repertoires in COVID-19 (dated by TCRdb to about 2020). About the full investigation: Collaborator samples came from the United States, Italy and Spain and covered acute and convalescent phases of COVID-19. Subjects who had been exposed to COVID-19, were actively infected with it, or had recovered from it provided the deeply sampled blood TCRbeta repertoires that made up the dataset. A de-identified subject ID, COVID-19 status, age in years and sex were almost always included in the sample metadata. Samples were obtained from the ongoing ImmuneRACE study (first 160 participants) and from about 1,300 subjects provided by 6 global collaborators. The material from the prospective study consisted of cDNA or gDNA derived from T cells, B-cell-depleted T cells, or PBMCs. Where available, HLA class I and class II types were taken from metadata supplied by the sample provider and were not determined by assay-based typing. The repertoires were released in a freely available public database intended as a resource for research on the immune response to SARS-CoV-2.

Trimming removed 4 bases from V and 3 bases from J; the gene matches leave 8 bases unexplained. The CDR3, cysteine through phenylalanine, is 17 amino acids long. Only the CDR3 part of the read is kept: 51 bases, read in frame from the first base. Looking up the germline V gene (reference sequence) yields CDR1 SEHNR and CDR2 FQNEAQ. Collaborating institutions collected whole blood in K2EDTA tubes following their own protocols. For TCRbeta analysis, collaborator samples were shipped as frozen whole blood, as isolated PBMCs, or as DNA extracted from either sample type. The research as a whole found: The amount of clinical and demographic metadata varied by source and participant and was provided uncurated.

TCRbeta CDR3 regions were amplified from genomic DNA by means of the immunoSEQ Assay, a bias-controlled multiplex PCR. The paper's processing steps were these. Within the assay, amplification of reference gene primers was used to estimate how many nucleated cells each sample contained. To quantify the absolute abundance of each unique TCRbeta CDR3 rearrangement, sequence reads were collapsed and filtered. For each sample, productive Simpson clonality was calculated as the square root of Simpson's diversity index over productive rearrangements. What TCRdb holds here is the immuneACCESS table cut down to in-frame rearrangements. Part of the clones is not present; checked against another copy, under half of the missing clones reflect an unresolved V gene, and the others are unexplained. Clone size and V and J calls were adopted from that table, with D and trimming inferred from the DNA. This sample is represented by 380,000 or so clones; about 80% of them were singletons. Jointly, the top ten make up about 1.2% of the sample.

This clone appeared once. Its cognate antigen has yet to be identified. It has no much larger one-base neighbor in the sample; base qualities were not kept. The V gene is TRBV7-9 and the J gene is TRBJ2-7; 14 of the junction bases match TRBD2. Sequencing was performed on peripheral blood. The source is a human donor with acute or convalescent COVID-19. The donor label of this sample is uncertain. The DNA reads as follows: TGTGCCAGCAGCTGGGGGACTAGCGGGAGAAGAGGCTACGAGCAGTACTTC. Its translation reads: CASSWGTSGRRGYEQYF. Reference TRBV7-9 and TRBJ2-7 genes cover what lies past the CDR3, so the full variable domain is DTGVSQNPRHKITKRGQNVTFRCDPISEHNRLYWYRQTLGQGPEFLTYFQNEAQLEKSRLLSDRFSAERPKGSFSTLEIQRTEQGDSAMYLCASSWGTSGRRGYEQYFGPGTRLTVT.